The rows below give T cell receptor beta chains drawn from one sample of a study of T cell responses to AZD1222 COVID-19 vaccine. The assay was immunoSEQ multiplex PCR, and TCRdb's table has in-frame clones only and misses some. The table shows about 150,000 clones, with more than 70% occurring only once. Specimen: peripheral blood, collected on day 0 of AZD1222 vaccination. These receptors originate from an adult in good health. The CDR3 runs from the conserved cysteine through the conserved F or W. The D gene is left open where the match is weak. Not all rows give a size; the values are once, few, many and, for expanded clones, a class.

>.|TRBJ1-5|few|TRBV3-1/TRBV3-2
TGTGCCAGCAGCCCCCAAGTAAGCAATCAGCCCCAGCATTTT
CASSPQVSNQPQHF
>.|TRBJ2-7|.|TRBV29-1
TGCAGCGGCACAGAATCCTACGAGCAGTACTTC
CSGTESYEQYF
>TRBD1|TRBJ1-3|.|TRBV5-1
TGCGCCAGCAGCATAGGGACAGGAGGAAACACCATATATTTT
CASSIGTGGNTIYF
>TRBD2|TRBJ2-5|.|TRBV7-2
TGTGCCAGCAGCTCCACTAGCGGGGGGAAAGAGACCCAGTACTTC
CASSSTSGGKETQYF
>TRBD2|TRBJ2-5|.|TRBV24-1
TGTGCCACCAGTGGTCAGGCGGGGGGGGTCCAAGAGACCCAGTACTTC
CATSGQAGGVQETQYF
>.|TRBJ2-7|.|TRBV5-1
TGCGCCAGCAGCTTCCCGGCCAGTCTCCCTACCTACGAGCAGTACTTC
CASSFPASLPTYEQYF
>.|TRBJ2-5|.|TRBV5-4
TGTGCCAGCAGGAGCGGGGAGACCCAGTACTTC
CASRSGETQYF
>.|TRBJ1-1|.|TRBV5-1
TGCGCCAGCAGCTTCTCAAGAGGAGAAGCTTTCTTT
CASSFSRGEAFF
>TRBD1|TRBJ1-1|.|TRBV5-4
TGTGCCAGCAGCGTCCCGGGACAGGGGCGGAACGCTTTCTTT
CASSVPGQGRNAFF
>.|TRBJ2-6|.|TRBV11-1
TGTGCCAGCAGCCTCAGGGTCTCAGGGGCCAACGTCCTGACTTTC
CASSLRVSGANVLTF
>.|TRBJ2-7|.|TRBV5-1
TGCGCCAGCAGCTTGGGTGAGGGCGAGCAGTACTTC
CASSLGEGEQYF
>.|TRBJ2-7|.|TRBV27
TGTGCCCCCAATAGCCGGTGGGGGGCGCGCTACGAGCAGTACTTC
CAPNSRWGARYEQYF
>TRBD2|TRBJ2-3|.|TRBV7-3
TGTGCCAGCAGCCCCAGCGGGGGATACTATACGCAGTATTTT
CASSPSGGYYTQYF
>.|TRBJ1-2|.|TRBV7-8
TGTGCCAGCAGCCCCAGGGCGTTCGATGGCTACACCTTC
CASSPRAFDGYTF